This T cell receptor (beta chain) was obtained from a study of blood T cell repertoires in COVID-19. Clones were sequenced by immunoSEQ multiplex PCR, and TCRdb holds only the in-frame ones, with some missing. The data show about 13,000 clones, nearly 90% seen once. Germline V gene data show CDR1 as SGHDT and CDR2 as YYEEEE. There are 14 residues in the CDR3. V lost 5 bases, J lost 3 bases, and 5 bases stayed unmatched. The source material was peripheral blood. The chain has TRBV5-6 and TRBJ1-2; TRBD1 matches at 9 bases. This receptor was identified in a human donor with active COVID-19. The donor label of this sample is uncertain. The DNA of the CDR3 is TGTGCCAGCAGACCGGGACAGGGCGACTATGGCTACACCTTC. It encodes CASRPGQGDYGYTF.